This paragraph covers one T cell receptor beta chain sequence. The target antigen is unknown. The sample belongs to a study of T cell responses to AZD1222 COVID-19 vaccine. This CDR3 has 15 residues. V shed 5 bases, J shed 9 bases, and the junction held 11 bases outside the gene matches. Germline V CDR1 and CDR2: MDHEN, SYDVKM. Assay: immunoSEQ multiplex PCR; the TCRdb copy retains only in-frame clones and omits some. In the table there are approximately 130,000 clones, over 85% of which are singletons. Notes on the study in general: Of the AZD1222 recipients, only six were seropositive at baseline. The peak T cell response came first, and repertoires were sampled only after it.

The rearrangement joins TRBV28 to TRBJ1-5; 9 bases are a match to TRBD1. This receptor was taken from an adult in good health. This specimen consisted of peripheral blood, obtained on day 0 of AZD1222 vaccination. The CDR3 sequence: CASSTAGTGRLPQHF. CDR3 nucleotides: TGTGCCAGCAGTACAGCCGGGACAGGGCGTCTGCCCCAGCATTTT.